This record concerns one T cell receptor (beta chain) sequence. This specimen belongs to a study of blood T cell repertoires in COVID-19. Study-wide background: There were acute and convalescent COVID-19 samples, and they came from the United States, Italy and Spain. Sources were T cells, B-cell-depleted T cells, or PBMCs; the material itself was cDNA or gDNA.

V lost 2 bases, J lost 2 bases, and 2 bases stayed unmatched. The V gene's germline CDR1 is SEHNR and CDR2 FQNEAQ (reference sequence). The CDR3 has 14 amino acids. Seattle researchers signed up patients amid active infection and tracked them longitudinally. Under the authors' procedure: Counts of nucleated cells, estimated from reference gene primer amplification, were obtained. Only in-frame clones appear in the TCRdb table, and some are missing; sequencing was by immunoSEQ multiplex PCR. V and J calls and clone size follow that table, whereas D and trimming were derived from the DNA. The sample carries 200,000 to 300,000 clones, around nine tenths recorded once.

The source material was peripheral blood. The chain links TRBV7-9 to TRBJ2-7; 8 bases line up with TRBD1. This sequence originates from a woman aged 60-75 years with COVID-19, enrolled during active disease. This CDR3 is CASSLQGQAYEQYF. The CDR3 region has the DNA TGTGCCAGCAGCTTACAGGGACAGGCCTACGAGCAGTACTTC.